This TCR beta chain comes out of a study of cytomegalovirus exposure and HLA in healthy donors. V was clipped by 3 bases and J by 1 base, with 10 bases between them. In germline, CDR1 is MDHEN, CDR2 SYDVKM. CDR3 length: 14 amino acids. The PCR had 60 Vbeta and 13 Jbeta primers. TCRdb's table, derived via immunoSEQ multiplex PCR, lists solely in-frame clones and lacks some. The top ten clones hold about 2% of a sample with around 230,000 clones, over 60% of them seen once. Sequenced input: PBMCs. The genes are TRBV28 and TRBJ2-7; D not certain. The sequence came from a male donor in good health and CMV-seronegative. The CDR3 loop reads CASSFIGDSYEQYF. The CDR3 DNA follows: TGTGCCAGCAGTTTCATTGGAGATTCCTACGAGCAGTACTTC.